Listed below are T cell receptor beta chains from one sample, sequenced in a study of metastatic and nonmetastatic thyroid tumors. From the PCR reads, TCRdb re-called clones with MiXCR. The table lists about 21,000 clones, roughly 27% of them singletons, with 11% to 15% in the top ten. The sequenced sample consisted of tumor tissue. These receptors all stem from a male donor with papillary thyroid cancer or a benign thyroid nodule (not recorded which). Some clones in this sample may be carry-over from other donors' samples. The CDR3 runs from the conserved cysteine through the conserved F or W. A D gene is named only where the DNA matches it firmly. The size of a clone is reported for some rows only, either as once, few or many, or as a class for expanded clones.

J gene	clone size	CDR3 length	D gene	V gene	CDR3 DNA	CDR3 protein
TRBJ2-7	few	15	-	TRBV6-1	TGTGCCAGCAGTACCCAACAGGTGTCATCCTACGAGCAGTACTTC	CASSTQQVSSYEQYF
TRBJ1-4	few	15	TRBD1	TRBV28	TGTGCCAGCAGACCAGGGGGTTCTTGGAAAGAAAAACTGTTTTTT	CASRPGGSWKEKLFF
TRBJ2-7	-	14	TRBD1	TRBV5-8	TGTGCCAGCAGATTGACAGGGGGCCCCTACGAGCAGTACTTC	CASRLTGGPYEQYF
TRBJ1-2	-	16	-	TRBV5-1	TGCGCCAGCAGCTTGGTTTCACTCAGCACCAGCTCCTCTTCCACCTTC	CASSLVSLSTSSSSTF
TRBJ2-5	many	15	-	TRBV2	TGTGCCAGCAGTGAACAGGTTGGCCCACAAGAGACCCAGTACTTC	CASSEQVGPQETQYF
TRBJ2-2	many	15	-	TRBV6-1	TGTGCCAGCAGTGACGCACGGGGCCACACCGGGGAGCTGTTTTTT	CASSDARGHTGELFF
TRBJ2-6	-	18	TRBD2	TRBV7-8	TGTGCCAGCAGTTTGCCGGGACTAGACTTCTCTGGGGCCAACGTCCTGACTTTC	CASSLPGLDFSGANVLTF
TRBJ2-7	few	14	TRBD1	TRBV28	TGTGCCAGTTGCCGACCCGGGACAGCATACGAGCAGTACTTC	CASCRPGTAYEQYF
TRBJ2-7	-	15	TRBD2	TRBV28	TGTGCCAGCAGTGATAGCGGGAGGGCCTCCTACGAGCAGTACTTC	CASSDSGRASYEQYF
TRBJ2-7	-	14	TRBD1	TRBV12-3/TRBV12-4	TGTGCCAGCAGTTTTAGGGACAGGGCCTACGAGCAGTACTTC	CASSFRDRAYEQYF
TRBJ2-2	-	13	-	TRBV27	TGTGCCAGCAGATATCACACCTTCGGGGAGCTGTTTTTT	CASRYHTFGELFF
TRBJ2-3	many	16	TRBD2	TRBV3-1	TGTGCCAGCAGCCAATTGACTAGCGGTAAGGGGGATACGCAGTATTTT	CASSQLTSGKGDTQYF
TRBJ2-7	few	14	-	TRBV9	TGTGCCAGCAGCGTATTCGGAGACTCCTACGAGCAGTACTTC	CASSVFGDSYEQYF
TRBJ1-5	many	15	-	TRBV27	TGTGCCAGCAGTTTATCGTGGCAGCCGATCTACCCCCAGCATTTT	CASSLSWQPIYPQHF
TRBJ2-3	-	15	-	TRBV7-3	TGTGCCAGCAGCCCTGGTGGGGGCCCCACAGATACGCAGTATTTT	CASSPGGGPTDTQYF
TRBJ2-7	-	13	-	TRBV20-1	TGCAGTGCTAGAGATGTCAGGGAATACGGGCAGTACTTC	CSARDVREYGQYF
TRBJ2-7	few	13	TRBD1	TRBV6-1	TGTGCCAGCGTACAGGGGGCCCCCTACGAGCAGTACTTC	CASVQGAPYEQYF
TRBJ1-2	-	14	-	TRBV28	TGTGCCAGCAGTTTTCTAGGGGGAATGTATGGCTACACCTTC	CASSFLGGMYGYTF
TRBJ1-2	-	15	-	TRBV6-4	TGTGCCAGCAGTGATGGGCTTATCGATCAAGGGGGCTACACCTTC	CASSDGLIDQGGYTF
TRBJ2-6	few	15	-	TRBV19	TGTGCCAGTAGCCCATGGAGCTCTGGGGCCAACGTCCTGACTTTC	CASSPWSSGANVLTF
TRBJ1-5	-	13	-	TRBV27	TGTGCCAGCAGAGGGGCTAGCAATCAGCCCCAGCATTTT	CASRGASNQPQHF
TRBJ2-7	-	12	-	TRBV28	TGTGCCAGCAGGACCCTCCGTTACGAGCAGTACTTC	CASRTLRYEQYF
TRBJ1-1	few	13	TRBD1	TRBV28	TGTGCCATAACCGGGACAGAGGACACTGAAGCTTTCTTT	CAITGTEDTEAFF
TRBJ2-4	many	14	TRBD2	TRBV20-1	TGCAGTGCTAACCCTAGCGGGAGGACGAACATTCAGTACTTC	CSANPSGRTNIQYF
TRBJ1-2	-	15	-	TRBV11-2	TGTGCCAGCAGCCCCACTTATGCGGCGGGGTATGGCTACACCTTC	CASSPTYAAGYGYTF
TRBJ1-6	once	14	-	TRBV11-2	TGTGCCAGCAGCTCCGTGACAGGCTTGTCACCCCTCCACTTT	CASSSVTGLSPLHF
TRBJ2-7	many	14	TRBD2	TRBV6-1	TGTGCCAGCAGGACCCCGGGGGGACTAGCCCTGCTGTACTTC	CASRTPGGLALLYF
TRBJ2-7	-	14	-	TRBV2	TGTGCCAGCATTCCCTCTTTGAACTCCTACGAGCAGTACTTC	CASIPSLNSYEQYF
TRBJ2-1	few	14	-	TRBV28	TGTGCCAGCAGTTTGGAGACAGATGTCAATGAGCAGTTCTTC	CASSLETDVNEQFF
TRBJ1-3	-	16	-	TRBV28	TGTGCCAGCAGCTCGCTCTTGCCATGGGGTGGAAACACCATATATTTT	CASSSLLPWGGNTIYF
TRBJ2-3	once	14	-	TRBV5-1	TGCGCCAGCAGAGGCGGGACTAGCACAGATACGCAGTATTTT	CASRGGTSTDTQYF
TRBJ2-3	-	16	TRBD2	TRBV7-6	TGTGCCAGCAGCTTTGGGACTAGCGGTCACACAGATACGCAGTATTTT	CASSFGTSGHTDTQYF
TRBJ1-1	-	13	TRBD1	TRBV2	TGTGCCAGCAGCAGGACAGGGATCACTGAAGCTTTCTTT	CASSRTGITEAFF
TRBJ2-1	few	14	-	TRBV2	TGTGCCAGCCTAATAGTGGGAGCCTACAATGAGCAGTTCTTC	CASLIVGAYNEQFF
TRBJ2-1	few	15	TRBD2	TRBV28	TGTGCCAGCAGGCCAAGGGGAGGGCCGGTTCGGGAGCAGTTCTTC	CASRPRGGPVREQFF
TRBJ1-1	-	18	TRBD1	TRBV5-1	TGCGCCAGCAATGAAGGGGGCGCCCACCTTAGCTTCAACACTGAAGCTTTCTTT	CASNEGGAHLSFNTEAFF
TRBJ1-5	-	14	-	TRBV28	TGTGCCAGCAGTCTTGACACGGATTACCGGCCCCAGCATTTT	CASSLDTDYRPQHF
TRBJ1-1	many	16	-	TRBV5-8	TGTGCCAGCACCCCCCTGATACAGGGTGGGAGCACTGAAGCTTTCTTT	CASTPLIQGGSTEAFF
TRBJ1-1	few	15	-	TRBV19	TGTGCCAGTAGTATCGATCCTAGGGAAAAACAAGAAGCTTTCTTT	CASSIDPREKQEAFF
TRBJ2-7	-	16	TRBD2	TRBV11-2	TGTGCCAGCAGCTTAATGGGCGGGGGAAGCTCCTACGAGCAGTACTTC	CASSLMGGGSSYEQYF
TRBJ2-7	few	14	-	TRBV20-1	TGCAGTGCTAACGGGCTGGGGGATTCATACGAGCAGTACTTC	CSANGLGDSYEQYF
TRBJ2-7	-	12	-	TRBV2	TGTGCCAGCAGTTATCGACCCTACGAGCAGTACTTC	CASSYRPYEQYF
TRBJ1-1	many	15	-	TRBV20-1	TGCAGTGCTAGATGGGTTTTTGAGTTGAACACTGAAGCTTTCTTT	CSARWVFELNTEAFF
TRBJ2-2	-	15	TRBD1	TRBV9	TGTGCCAGCAGCGGCCTACAGGGGGCGCAAGGGGAGCTGTTTTTT	CASSGLQGAQGELFF
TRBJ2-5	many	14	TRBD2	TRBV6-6	TGTGCCAGCAGTTACTCGCCCTCGACTAGCGGGACTACGTTC	CASSYSPSTSGTTF
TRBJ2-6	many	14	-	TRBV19	TGTGCCAGTAGTATAGATCTGCGGACCAACGTCCTGACTTTC	CASSIDLRTNVLTF
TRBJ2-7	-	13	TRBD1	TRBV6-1	TGTGCCAGCAGAGGACAGGTATACTACGAGCAGTACTTC	CASRGQVYYEQYF
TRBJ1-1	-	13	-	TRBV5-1	TGCGCCAGCAGCTTGGCGACAGACGCTGAAGCTTTCTTT	CASSLATDAEAFF
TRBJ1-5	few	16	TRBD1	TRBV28	TGTGCCAGCAGTTTATCCCGACAGGGGGTGAGGCAGCCCCAGCATTTT	CASSLSRQGVRQPQHF
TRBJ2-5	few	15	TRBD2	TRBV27	TGTGCCAGCAGTAGACGTAGCGGGAGAGGGGAGACCCAGTACTTC	CASSRRSGRGETQYF
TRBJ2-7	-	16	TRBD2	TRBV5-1	TGCGCCAGCAGCGGAGCCACCGGGACTATTACCTACGAGCAGTACTTC	CASSGATGTITYEQYF
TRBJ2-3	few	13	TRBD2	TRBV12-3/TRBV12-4	TGTGCCAGCAGTTTTCGGGAGGGACATACGCAGTATTTT	CASSFREGHTQYF
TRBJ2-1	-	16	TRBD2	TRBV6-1	TGTGCCAGCTGCGGGACTAGCGGGAGATTCTACAATGAGCAGTTCTTC	CASCGTSGRFYNEQFF